This is a list of T cell receptor beta chains from one sample in a study of post-analysis software for immune sequencing data. TCRdb reanalysed the PCR reads using MiXCR and keeps one entry per CDR3 protein. The repertoire holds roughly 800,000 distinct CDR3 sequences, under 70% seen once, with about 4.8% in the top ten. The source material was blood. Every receptor here comes from a girl between 10 and 17 years old with multiple sclerosis. Both conserved end residues are part of each CDR3. The order of the fields is J gene, D gene, V gene, clone size, CDR3 protein, CDR3 DNA. D genes are given only for firm matches. Clone size is stated in some rows and not others, as once, few, many or a class when expanded.

TRBJ2-7 TRBD1 TRBV5-6 . CASSPPTGPDYEQYF TGTGCCAGCAGCCCCCCGACAGGGCCCGACTACGAGCAGTACTTC
TRBJ2-1 . TRBV20-1 few CSASRARGSYYNEQFF TGCAGTGCTAGCCGCGCGCGGGGAAGTTATTACAATGAGCAGTTCTTC
TRBJ2-7 TRBD1 TRBV7-3 few CASSLRQGAEQYF TGTGCCAGCTCACTTAGACAGGGAGCAGAGCAGTACTTC
TRBJ1-1 . TRBV15 . CATSSPGSGNTEAFF TGTGCCACCAGCAGCCCGGGGTCCGGGAACACTGAAGCTTTCTTT
TRBJ2-7 . TRBV12-5 once CASGTGLSSYEQYF TGTGCTAGTGGTACAGGTTTGAGCTCCTACGAGCAGTACTTC
TRBJ2-6 . TRBV2 . CASKGRRSGANVLTF TGTGCCAGCAAGGGCCGCCGCTCTGGGGCCAACGTCCTGACTTTC
TRBJ2-5 . TRBV12-3/TRBV12-4 . CASSLGGQTQYF TGTGCCAGCAGTTTAGGGGGCCAGACCCAGTACTTC
TRBJ1-1 . TRBV7-3 . CASSSDENTEAFF TGTGCCAGCAGCTCGGACGAGAACACTGAAGCTTTCTTT
TRBJ2-3 . TRBV7-9 . CASSLYAGRFLDTQYF TGTGCCAGCAGCTTATACGCGGGAAGGTTCTTAGATACGCAGTATTTT
TRBJ2-1 . TRBV4-1 . CASSQDRALEQLF TGCGCCAGCAGCCAAGATCGGGCTTTAGAGCAGCTCTTC
TRBJ2-7 . TRBV5-1 few CASSFEGGLSYEQYF TGCGCCAGCAGCTTCGAGGGGGGATTGTCCTACGAGCAGTACTTC
TRBJ2-1 . TRBV15 . CATSRDGQRSSYNEQFF TGTGCCACCAGCAGGGACGGACAGCGGAGCTCCTACAATGAGCAGTTCTTC
TRBJ2-1 TRBD2 TRBV6-1 . CASSAKPGTSGRSSYNEQFF TGTGCCAGCAGTGCCAAACCCGGGACTAGCGGGAGGAGCTCCTACAATGAGCAGTTCTTC
TRBJ2-4 . TRBV7-9 . CASSRAGEEAKNIQYF TGTGCCAGCAGCCGTGCCGGGGAGGAAGCCAAAAACATTCAGTACTTC
TRBJ2-7 TRBD2 TRBV27 . CASSKTGTSGVYEQYF TGTGCCAGCAGCAAAACTGGGACTAGCGGGGTCTACGAGCAGTACTTC
TRBJ2-5 . TRBV7-6 . CASSSLLEETQYF TGTGCCAGCAGCTCGTTGCTAGAGGAGACCCAGTACTTC
TRBJ2-7 . TRBV5-1 . CASSLGPPRRNPYEQYF TGCGCCAGCAGCTTGGGACCTCCCCGGAGGAATCCCTACGAGCAGTACTTC
TRBJ1-1 . TRBV29-1 . CSVDLVAGTLNTEAFF TGCAGCGTTGATTTGGTAGCGGGGACACTGAACACTGAAGCTTTCTTT
TRBJ1-1 . TRBV7-2 . CASSLYDTEAFF TGTGCCAGCAGCTTATATGACACTGAAGCTTTCTTT
TRBJ2-7 . TRBV7-2 . CASSLLGFYEQYF TGTGCCAGCAGCTTATTGGGGTTCTACGAGCAGTACTTC
TRBJ2-5 TRBD1 TRBV25-1 few CASSEPRQGQETQYF TGTGCCAGCAGTGAGCCCAGACAGGGCCAAGAGACCCAGTACTTC
TRBJ1-5 . TRBV7-3 . CASSASRDQPQHF TGTGCCAGCAGCGCCTCCAGGGATCAGCCCCAGCATTTT
TRBJ2-5 . TRBV29-1 few CSVVGSRFQETQYF TGCAGCGTTGTAGGATCGCGGTTCCAAGAGACCCAGTACTTC
TRBJ2-7 . TRBV12-3/TRBV12-4 . CASSFLGMAGEQYF TGTGCCAGCAGTTTTCTAGGGATGGCGGGCGAGCAGTACTTC
TRBJ2-7 . TRBV7-9 once CASSSDRDIHEQYF TGTGCCAGCAGCTCAGACCGGGACATCCACGAGCAGTACTTC
TRBJ2-1 . TRBV29-1 . CSVDLRGYEQFF TGCAGCGTAGACCTTCGGGGCTATGAGCAGTTCTTC
TRBJ2-5 TRBD2 TRBV5-6 . CASSEERGGLFKTQYF TGTGCCAGCAGCGAGGAGCGGGGGGGCCTTTTTAAGACCCAGTACTTC
TRBJ2-6 . TRBV29-1 . CSARDSGANVLTF TGCAGCGCTAGAGACTCTGGGGCCAACGTCCTGACTTTC
TRBJ1-2 . TRBV10-3 once CAIGERGDYGYTF TGTGCCATCGGCGAAAGGGGGGACTATGGCTACACCTTC
TRBJ2-3 . TRBV2 . CASSEALEATDTQYF TGTGCCAGCAGTGAGGCGTTGGAGGCCACAGATACGCAGTATTTT
TRBJ2-7 TRBD1 TRBV5-5 . CASSRAGQASSYEQYF TGTGCCAGCAGCCGCGCGGGACAGGCTAGCTCCTACGAGCAGTACTTC
TRBJ2-1 . TRBV4-1 . CASSQQGIGEQFF TGCGCCAGCAGCCAGCAGGGTATCGGTGAGCAGTTCTTC
TRBJ2-3 TRBD1 TRBV5-5 . CASRSGDRDTDTQYF TGTGCCAGCCGCTCGGGGGACAGGGACACAGATACGCAGTATTTT
TRBJ1-4 . TRBV20-1 . CSATGHGTNEKLFF TGCAGTGCCACTGGACACGGAACGAATGAAAAACTGTTTTTT
TRBJ1-4 . TRBV6-6 . CVSSYSTVGATNEKLFF TGTGTCAGCAGTTACTCGACGGTCGGTGCAACTAATGAAAAACTGTTTTTT
TRBJ2-1 . TRBV10-2 . CASSDPSTAFF TGCGCCAGCAGTGATCCCTCCACGGCGTTCTTC
TRBJ2-7 . TRBV25-1 . CASSDLRGSGTYEQYF TGTGCCAGCAGCGACCTGAGGGGGTCTGGAACCTACGAGCAGTACTTC
TRBJ2-7 . TRBV4-1 . CASSLTPEASYEQYF TGCGCCAGCAGCCTGACGCCAGAAGCTTCCTACGAGCAGTACTTC
TRBJ2-7 . TRBV3-1 . CASSPKAGGGSYEQYF TGTGCCAGCAGCCCAAAGGCCGGAGGGGGGTCCTACGAGCAGTACTTC
TRBJ2-7 TRBD1 TRBV6-5 . CVSTRLNRQGAKEQYF TGTGTCAGCACCAGGCTAAACCGACAGGGGGCTAAAGAGCAGTACTTC
TRBJ2-5 . TRBV20-1 . CSASTLSAETQYF TGCAGTGCTAGTACGCTAAGCGCAGAGACCCAGTACTTC
TRBJ2-3 . TRBV6-6 few CASSYRRETDTQYF TGTGCCAGCAGTTACAGGCGGGAAACAGATACGCAGTATTTT
TRBJ2-1 TRBD1 TRBV5-1 . CASSRIDSRGNEQFF TGCGCCAGCAGCCGAATCGACAGCAGGGGGAATGAGCAGTTCTTC
TRBJ1-2 . TRBV12-3/TRBV12-4 . CASSLLEGYGYTF TGTGCCAGCAGTCTGTTGGAGGGCTATGGCTACACCTTC
TRBJ2-1 . TRBV12-5 . CASGLGGVRSSYNEQFF TGTGCTAGTGGTTTGGGTGGAGTCCGGAGCTCCTACAATGAGCAGTTCTTC